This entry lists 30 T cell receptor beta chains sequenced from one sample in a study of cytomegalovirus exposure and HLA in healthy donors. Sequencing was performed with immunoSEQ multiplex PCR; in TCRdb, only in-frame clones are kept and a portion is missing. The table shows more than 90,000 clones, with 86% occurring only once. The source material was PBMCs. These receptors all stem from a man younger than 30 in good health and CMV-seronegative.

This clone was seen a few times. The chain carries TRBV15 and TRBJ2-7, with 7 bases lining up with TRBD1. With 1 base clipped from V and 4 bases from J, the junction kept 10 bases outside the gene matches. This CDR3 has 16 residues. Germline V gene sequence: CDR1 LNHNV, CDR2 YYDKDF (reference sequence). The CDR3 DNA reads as TGTGCCACCAGCAGAGTAAGGTCGAGGGGACAGTACGAGCAGTACTTC. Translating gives CATSRVRSRGQYEQYF.

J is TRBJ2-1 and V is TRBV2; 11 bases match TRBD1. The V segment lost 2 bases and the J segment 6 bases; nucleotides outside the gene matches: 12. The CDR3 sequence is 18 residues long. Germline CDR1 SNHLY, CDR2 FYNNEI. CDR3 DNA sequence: TGTGCCAGCAGTGAAACAGTTTTGGGACAGGGGGGGTTCAATGAGCAGTTCTTC. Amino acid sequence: CASSETVLGQGGFNEQFF. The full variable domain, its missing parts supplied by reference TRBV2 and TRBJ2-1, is EPEVTQTPSHQVTQMGQEVILRCVPISNHLYFYWYRQILGQKVEFLVSFYNNEISEKSEIFDDQFSVERPDGSNFTLKIRSTKLEDSAMYFCASSETVLGQGGFNEQFFGPGTRLTVL.

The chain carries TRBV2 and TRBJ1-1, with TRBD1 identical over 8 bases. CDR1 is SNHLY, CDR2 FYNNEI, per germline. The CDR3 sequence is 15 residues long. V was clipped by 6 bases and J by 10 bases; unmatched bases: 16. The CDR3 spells CASSGEIDRGGLAFF. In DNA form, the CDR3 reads TGTGCCAGCAGCGGGGAGATAGACAGGGGAGGGTTAGCTTTCTTT.

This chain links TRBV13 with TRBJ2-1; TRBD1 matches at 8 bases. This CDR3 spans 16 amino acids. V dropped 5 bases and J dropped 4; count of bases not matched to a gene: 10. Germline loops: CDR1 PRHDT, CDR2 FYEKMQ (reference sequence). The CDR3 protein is CASSPPRDRTYNEQFF. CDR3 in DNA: TGTGCCAGCAGCCCACCAAGGGACAGGACGTACAATGAGCAGTTCTTC.

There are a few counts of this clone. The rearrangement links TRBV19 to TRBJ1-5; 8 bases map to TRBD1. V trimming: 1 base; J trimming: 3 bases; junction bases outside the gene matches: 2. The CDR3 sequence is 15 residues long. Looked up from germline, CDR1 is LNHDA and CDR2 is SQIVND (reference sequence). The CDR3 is CASSIAQGANQPQHF. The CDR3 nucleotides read TGTGCCAGTAGTATAGCCCAGGGGGCCAATCAGCCCCAGCATTTT.

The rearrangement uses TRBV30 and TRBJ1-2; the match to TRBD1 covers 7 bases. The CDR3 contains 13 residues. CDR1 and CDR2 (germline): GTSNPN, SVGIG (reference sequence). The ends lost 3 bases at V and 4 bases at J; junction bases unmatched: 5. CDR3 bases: TGTGCCTGGAGGAACAGGGGTGGCTATGGCTACACCTTC. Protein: CAWRNRGGYGYTF.

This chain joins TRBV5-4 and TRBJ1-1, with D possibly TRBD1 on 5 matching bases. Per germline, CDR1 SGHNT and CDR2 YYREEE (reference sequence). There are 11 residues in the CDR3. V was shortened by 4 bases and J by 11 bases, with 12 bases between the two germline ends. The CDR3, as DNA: TGTGCCAGCAGCCAGGGAAGGCTGGCTTTCTTT. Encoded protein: CASSQGRLAFF.

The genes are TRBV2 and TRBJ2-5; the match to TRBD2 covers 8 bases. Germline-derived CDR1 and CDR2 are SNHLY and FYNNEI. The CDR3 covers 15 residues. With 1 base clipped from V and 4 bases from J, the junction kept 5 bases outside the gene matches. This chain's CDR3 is CASSEESGGAETQYF. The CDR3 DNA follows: TGTGCCAGCAGTGAAGAGAGCGGGGGAGCAGAGACCCAGTACTTC.

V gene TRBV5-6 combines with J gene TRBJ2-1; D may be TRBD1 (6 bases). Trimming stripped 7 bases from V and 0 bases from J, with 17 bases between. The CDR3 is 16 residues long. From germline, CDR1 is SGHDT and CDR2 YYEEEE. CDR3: CASGGTTGPSYNEQFF. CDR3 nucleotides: TGTGCCAGCGGTGGCACTACAGGGCCCTCCTACAATGAGCAGTTCTTC. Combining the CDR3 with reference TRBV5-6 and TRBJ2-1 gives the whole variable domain DAGVTQSPTHLIKTRGQQVTLRCSPKSGHDTVSWYQQALGQGPQFIFQYYEEEERQRGNFPDRFSGHQFPNYSSELNVNALLLGDSALYLCASGGTTGPSYNEQFFGPGTRLTVL.

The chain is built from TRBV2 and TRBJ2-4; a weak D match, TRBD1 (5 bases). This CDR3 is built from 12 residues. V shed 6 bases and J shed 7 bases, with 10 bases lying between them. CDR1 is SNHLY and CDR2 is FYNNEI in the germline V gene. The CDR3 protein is CASRGNRNIQYF. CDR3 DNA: TGTGCCAGCAGGGGAAACAGGAACATTCAGTACTTC.

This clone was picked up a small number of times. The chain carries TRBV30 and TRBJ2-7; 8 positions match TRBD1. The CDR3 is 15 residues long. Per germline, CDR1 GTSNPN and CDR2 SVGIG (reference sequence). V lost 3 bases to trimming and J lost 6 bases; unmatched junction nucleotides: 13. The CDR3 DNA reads TGTGCCTGGAGGGATTCCGGGACAGGACGATCCGAGCAGTACTTC. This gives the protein CAWRDSGTGRSEQYF.

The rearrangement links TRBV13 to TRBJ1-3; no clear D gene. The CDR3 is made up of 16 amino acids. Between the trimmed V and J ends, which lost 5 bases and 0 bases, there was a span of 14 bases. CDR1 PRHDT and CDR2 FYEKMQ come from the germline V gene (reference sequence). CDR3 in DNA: TGTGCCAGCAGCACCGGACCGGGATTCTCTGGAAACACCATATATTTT. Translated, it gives CASSTGPGFSGNTIYF.

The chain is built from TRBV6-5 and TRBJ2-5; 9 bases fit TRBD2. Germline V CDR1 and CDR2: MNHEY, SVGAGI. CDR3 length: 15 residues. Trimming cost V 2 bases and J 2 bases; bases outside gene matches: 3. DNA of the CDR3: TGTGCCAGCAGTTACGCTAGCGGGGCTCAAGAGACCCAGTACTTC. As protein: CASSYASGAQETQYF.

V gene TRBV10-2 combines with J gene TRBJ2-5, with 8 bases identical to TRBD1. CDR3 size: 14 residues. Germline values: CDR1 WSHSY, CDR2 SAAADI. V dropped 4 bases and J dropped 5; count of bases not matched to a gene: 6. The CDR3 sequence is CASSGDRGWETQYF. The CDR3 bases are TGCGCCAGCAGTGGCGACAGGGGTTGGGAGACCCAGTACTTC.

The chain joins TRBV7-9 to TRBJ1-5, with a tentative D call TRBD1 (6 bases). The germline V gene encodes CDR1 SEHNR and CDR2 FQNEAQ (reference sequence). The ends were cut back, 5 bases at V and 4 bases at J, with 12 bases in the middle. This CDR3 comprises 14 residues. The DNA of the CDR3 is TGTGCCAGCAGCCCACAGGGCCCAAATCAGCCCCAGCATTTT. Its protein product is CASSPQGPNQPQHF.

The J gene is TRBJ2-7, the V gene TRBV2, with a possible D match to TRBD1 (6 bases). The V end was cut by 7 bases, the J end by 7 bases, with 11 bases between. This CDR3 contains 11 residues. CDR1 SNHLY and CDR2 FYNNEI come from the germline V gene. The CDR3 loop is CASTAGEEQYF. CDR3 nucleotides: TGTGCCAGCACGGCAGGGGAAGAGCAGTACTTC.

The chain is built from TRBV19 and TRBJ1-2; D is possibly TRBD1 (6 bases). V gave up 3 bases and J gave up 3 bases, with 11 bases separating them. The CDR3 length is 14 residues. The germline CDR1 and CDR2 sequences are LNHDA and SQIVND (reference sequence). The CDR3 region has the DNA TGTGCCAGTAGTATGAAGGACAGCGACTATGGCTACACCTTC. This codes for CASSMKDSDYGYTF.

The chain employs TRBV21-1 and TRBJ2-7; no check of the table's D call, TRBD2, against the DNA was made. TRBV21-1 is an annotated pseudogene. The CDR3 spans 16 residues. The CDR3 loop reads CASSKRKRDSYYEQYF. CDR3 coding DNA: TGTGCCAGCAGCAAACGGAAGCGGGACTCCTACTACGAGCAGTACTTC.

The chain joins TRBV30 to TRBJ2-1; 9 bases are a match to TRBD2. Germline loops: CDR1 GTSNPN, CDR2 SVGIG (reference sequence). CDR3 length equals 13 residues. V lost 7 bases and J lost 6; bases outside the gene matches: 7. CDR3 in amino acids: CAYLGLAVNEQFF. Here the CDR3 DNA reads TGTGCCTACCTGGGACTAGCCGTCAATGAGCAGTTCTTC.

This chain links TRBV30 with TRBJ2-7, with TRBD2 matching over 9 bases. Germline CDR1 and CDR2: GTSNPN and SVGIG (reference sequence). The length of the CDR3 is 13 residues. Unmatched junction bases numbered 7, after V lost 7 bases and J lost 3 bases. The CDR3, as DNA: TGTGCCTTTGCCGCTAGCGGGATCTACGAGCAGTACTTC. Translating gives CAFAASGIYEQYF.

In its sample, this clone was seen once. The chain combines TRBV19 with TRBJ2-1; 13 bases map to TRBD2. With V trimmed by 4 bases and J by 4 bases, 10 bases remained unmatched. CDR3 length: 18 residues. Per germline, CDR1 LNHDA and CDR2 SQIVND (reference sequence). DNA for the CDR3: TGTGCCAGTAGTACATCCTACGGACTAGCGGGGGCGTACAATGAGCAGTTCTTC. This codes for CASSTSYGLAGAYNEQFF.

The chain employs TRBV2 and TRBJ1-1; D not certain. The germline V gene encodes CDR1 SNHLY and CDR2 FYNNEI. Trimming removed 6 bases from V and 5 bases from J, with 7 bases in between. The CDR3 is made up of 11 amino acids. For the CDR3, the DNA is TGTGCCAGCAGGACGGAGACTGAAGCTTTCTTT. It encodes CASRTETEAFF.

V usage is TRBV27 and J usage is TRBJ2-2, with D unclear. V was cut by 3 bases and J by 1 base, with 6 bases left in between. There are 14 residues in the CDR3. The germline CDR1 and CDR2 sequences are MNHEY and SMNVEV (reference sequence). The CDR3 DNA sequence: TGTGCCAGCAGTTTTGCAGGGAACACCGGGGAGCTGTTTTTT. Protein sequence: CASSFAGNTGELFF.

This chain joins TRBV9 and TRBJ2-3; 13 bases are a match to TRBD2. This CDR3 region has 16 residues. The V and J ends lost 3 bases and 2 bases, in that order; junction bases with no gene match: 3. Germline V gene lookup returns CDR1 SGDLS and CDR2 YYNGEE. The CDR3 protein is CASSAGLAGNTDTQYF. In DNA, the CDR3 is TGTGCCAGCAGCGCGGGACTAGCGGGGAACACAGATACGCAGTATTTT.

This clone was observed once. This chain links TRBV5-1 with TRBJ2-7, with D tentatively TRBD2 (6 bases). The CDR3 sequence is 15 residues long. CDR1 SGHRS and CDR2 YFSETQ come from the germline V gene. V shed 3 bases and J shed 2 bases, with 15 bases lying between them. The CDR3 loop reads CASSSGLNDAYEQYF. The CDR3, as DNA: TGCGCCAGCAGCTCTGGACTAAATGATGCCTACGAGCAGTACTTC.

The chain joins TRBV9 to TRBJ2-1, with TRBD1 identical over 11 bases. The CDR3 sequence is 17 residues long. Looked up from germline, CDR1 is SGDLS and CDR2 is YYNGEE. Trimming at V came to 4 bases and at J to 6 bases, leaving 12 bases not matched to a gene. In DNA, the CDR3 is TGTGCCAGCAGCTTCCCTTACCGGGACAGGGGGACCAATGAGCAGTTCTTC. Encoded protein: CASSFPYRDRGTNEQFF.

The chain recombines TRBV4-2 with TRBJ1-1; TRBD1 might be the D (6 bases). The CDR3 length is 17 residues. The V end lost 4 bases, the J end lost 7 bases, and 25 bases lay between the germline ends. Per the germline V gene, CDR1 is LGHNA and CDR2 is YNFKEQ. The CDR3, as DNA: TGTGCCAGCAGCCCTCTAATAGGACAGTCCCTGCCCGTTGAAGCTTTCTTT. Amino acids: CASSPLIGQSLPVEAFF.

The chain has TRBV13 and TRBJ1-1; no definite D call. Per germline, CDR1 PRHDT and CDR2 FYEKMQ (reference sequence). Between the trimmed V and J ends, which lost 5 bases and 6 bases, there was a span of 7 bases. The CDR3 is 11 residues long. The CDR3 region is CASSLSAEAFF. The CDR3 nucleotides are TGTGCCAGCAGCCTGTCCGCTGAAGCTTTCTTT.

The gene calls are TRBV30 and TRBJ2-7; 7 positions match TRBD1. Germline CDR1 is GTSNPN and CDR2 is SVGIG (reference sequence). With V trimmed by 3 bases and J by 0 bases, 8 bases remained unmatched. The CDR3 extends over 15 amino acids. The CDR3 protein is CAWRGNRGSSYEQYF. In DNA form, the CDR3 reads TGTGCCTGGAGGGGGAACAGGGGAAGCTCCTACGAGCAGTACTTC.

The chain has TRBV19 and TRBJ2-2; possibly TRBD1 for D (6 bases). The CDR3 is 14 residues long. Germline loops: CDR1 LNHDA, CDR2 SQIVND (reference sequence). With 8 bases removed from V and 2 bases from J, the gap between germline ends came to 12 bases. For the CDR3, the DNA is TGTGCCAGTTCCGGGACACCAAACACCGGGGAGCTGTTTTTT. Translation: CASSGTPNTGELFF.